A selection of T cell receptor beta chains follows, all from one sample in a study of T cells in Graves' hyperthyroidism and ophthalmopathy. MiXCR, run by TCRdb on the multiplex PCR reads, gives a single entry per CDR3 protein. The sample includes around 200,000 distinct CDR3 sequences, 15% to 20% of them seen just once. The sequenced material came from blood. The receptors originated from a man aged 40-49 years with Graves' hyperthyroidism. CDR3s include the opening cysteine and the closing phenylalanine or tryptophan. Fields, in order: V gene, D gene, CDR3 protein. The D gene is left open where the match is weak.

V: TRBV2; D: NA; CDR3: CASSEIGSSSYNEQFF
V: TRBV6-2/TRBV6-3; D: TRBD1; CDR3: CASSYLAGTGGRDEQYF
V: TRBV3-1; D: NA; CDR3: CASSQDSSGGGRLATNEKLFF
V: TRBV20-1; D: NA; CDR3: CSARLESTDTQYF
V: TRBV20-1; D: TRBD2; CDR3: CGGEGQYNEQFF
V: TRBV6-1; D: TRBD1; CDR3: CASSPGQGAVSNQPQHF
V: TRBV12-3/TRBV12-4; D: NA; CDR3: CASSLNVIGYTF
V: TRBV29-1; D: NA; CDR3: CSVERGHEILNGYTF
V: TRBV5-4; D: NA; CDR3: CASSPTANTGELFF
V: TRBV3-1; D: TRBD1; CDR3: CASSQEETGAGYTF
V: TRBV29-1; D: NA; CDR3: CSVEDFGTIQETQYF
V: TRBV12-3/TRBV12-4; D: TRBD1; CDR3: CASSRQGVAEAFF
V: TRBV11-1; D: TRBD1; CDR3: CASSFYTGTGGRETQYF
V: TRBV27; D: TRBD2; CDR3: CASSPDPGGRAYNEQFF
V: TRBV28; D: NA; CDR3: CANTSGDDQFYGYMWNSPLHF
V: TRBV20-1; D: TRBD2; CDR3: CSVSSGGEQYF
V: TRBV9; D: NA; CDR3: CASSVGQADSNQPQHF
V: TRBV10-3; D: NA; CDR3: CAISDFDGPSGNTIYF
V: TRBV6-2/TRBV6-3; D: NA; CDR3: CASSSVLTGYVNTEAFF
V: TRBV28; D: NA; CDR3: CASSLEDQPQHF
V: TRBV19; D: TRBD2; CDR3: CASSIGERGIQETQYF
V: TRBV18; D: TRBD1; CDR3: CASSPTGSETQYF
V: TRBV6-5; D: NA; CDR3: CASSYGYRNTEAFF
V: TRBV6-4; D: TRBD2; CDR3: CASSEGSGGATDTQYF
V: TRBV24-1; D: NA; CDR3: CATGGRQHLTKETQYF
V: TRBV9; D: NA; CDR3: CASSVPSGGNTIYF
V: TRBV2; D: TRBD1; CDR3: CASSGDRVQETQYF
V: TRBV6-2/TRBV6-3; D: NA; CDR3: CASSWDQMSEQYF
V: TRBV11-2; D: NA; CDR3: CASRVVYEQYF
V: TRBV28; D: NA; CDR3: CASSLGAPDEKLFF
V: TRBV20-1; D: NA; CDR3: CSARDLVPHPNTEAFF
V: TRBV19; D: NA; CDR3: CASMSLTYEQYF
V: TRBV7-2; D: NA; CDR3: CASSLQGINEKLFF
V: TRBV7-2; D: NA; CDR3: CASSPWTVSYEQYF
V: TRBV6-5; D: NA; CDR3: CASSLPGGQTDTQYF
V: TRBV30; D: NA; CDR3: CAWKQGWNTEAFF
V: TRBV28; D: NA; CDR3: CASSWGAGAQETQYF
V: TRBV12-3/TRBV12-4; D: TRBD1; CDR3: CASSLGTGQKTQYF
V: TRBV6-2/TRBV6-3; D: TRBD1; CDR3: CASSLRGLTTGELFF
V: TRBV24-1; D: TRBD1; CDR3: CATSDPRQGDYKQYF
V: TRBV6-2/TRBV6-3; D: NA; CDR3: CATSGTGSDTQYF
V: TRBV24-1; D: NA; CDR3: CATRSWSRGDYTGELFF
V: TRBV2; D: TRBD1; CDR3: CASSWTGSSYNEQFF
V: TRBV19; D: NA; CDR3: CASKKEAGILYNEQFF
V: TRBV6-2/TRBV6-3; D: NA; CDR3: CASSGRTSDSNQPQHF
V: TRBV5-1; D: NA; CDR3: CASSLDTGYEQYF
V: TRBV6-2/TRBV6-3; D: NA; CDR3: CASTGANQPQHF
V: TRBV5-1; D: NA; CDR3: CASSLAGGRPYEQYF
V: TRBV7-2; D: NA; CDR3: CASSKGWGANQPQHF
V: TRBV7-2; D: NA; CDR3: CASSPDAGNTEAFF
V: TRBV5-1; D: NA; CDR3: CASSRGYVGTGVSNTEAFF
V: TRBV4-3; D: NA; CDR3: CASSQDADTGELFF
V: TRBV28; D: NA; CDR3: CASSLEAGRGYTF
V: TRBV7-2; D: NA; CDR3: CASSTPSTDTQYF
V: TRBV27; D: NA; CDR3: CASSPTLGWAQHF
V: TRBV12-3/TRBV12-4; D: TRBD1; CDR3: CASTRQGHEQFF
V: TRBV28; D: TRBD1; CDR3: CASRPAGGWGYTF